This is a list of T cell receptor beta chains from one sample in a study of T cells in Graves' hyperthyroidism and ophthalmopathy. Via MiXCR, TCRdb re-called the multiplex PCR reads, giving one row per CDR3 protein. The table lists roughly 510,000 distinct CDR3 sequences, about a fifth of them singletons. Sequencing used blood. Receptors originate from a man between 18 and 29 years old with Graves' hyperthyroidism. The CDR3 runs from the conserved cysteine through the conserved F or W. D genes are given only for firm matches. Not every row has a clone size; where given, it reads once, few, many or a size class.

abundance | d_gene | j_gene | v_gene | CDR3aa | CDR3nt
. | . | TRBJ1-1 | TRBV6-5 | CASSYLGALGMGEAFF | TGTGCCAGCAGTTACCTTGGGGCCCTGGGGATGGGTGAAGCTTTCTTT
many | . | TRBJ2-7 | TRBV7-9 | CASSLTGHSYEQYF | TGTGCCAGCAGCTTAACGGGACATTCCTACGAGCAGTACTTC
few | TRBD1 | TRBJ1-1 | TRBV10-3 | CAISEKGTGEVEAFF | TGTGCCATCAGTGAGAAAGGGACAGGGGAAGTTGAAGCTTTCTTT
few | . | TRBJ2-7 | TRBV6-1 | CASSEASTRGREQYF | TGTGCCAGCAGTGAAGCGTCGACAAGAGGGAGGGAGCAGTACTTC
many | . | TRBJ2-3 | TRBV12-3/TRBV12-4 | CASSRAVRTDTQYF | TGTGCCAGCAGCCGTGCCGTCCGCACAGATACGCAGTATTTT
many | TRBD1 | TRBJ2-7 | TRBV7-9 | CASSPTGWSSYEQYF | TGTGCCAGCAGCCCGACAGGGTGGAGTTCCTACGAGCAGTACTTC
many | TRBD1 | TRBJ1-5 | TRBV12-3/TRBV12-4 | CASSGAPGQSNHQPQHF | TGTGCCAGCAGTGGGGCACCGGGACAGTCAAATCATCAGCCCCAGCATTTT
. | . | TRBJ2-7 | TRBV6-1 | CASSQGSNIYEQYF | TGTGCCAGCAGTCAAGGGTCGAACATCTACGAGCAGTACTTC
many | . | TRBJ1-3 | TRBV19 | CASSTTGDRGNTIYF | TGTGCCAGTAGTACGACGGGGGATCGAGGAAACACCATATATTTT
once | TRBD1 | TRBJ1-2 | TRBV4-2 | CASSRTGPWGYISGYGYTF | TGTGCCAGCAGCAGGACAGGTCCTTGGGGGTATATATCAGGCTATGGCTACACCTTC
. | . | TRBJ2-5 | TRBV6-1 | CASSQVTSAETQYF | TGTGCCAGCAGTCAAGTCACATCGGCAGAGACCCAGTACTTC
. | . | TRBJ1-2 | TRBV28 | CASSLGAPTNGYTF | TGTGCCAGCAGTTTAGGGGCTCCCACCAATGGCTACACCTTC
. | . | TRBJ1-1 | TRBV4-2 | CASSQDRGVGEAFF | TGTGCCAGCAGCCAAGATCGAGGGGTCGGTGAAGCTTTCTTT
many | TRBD1 | TRBJ2-5 | TRBV18 | CASSRRQGEETQYF | TGTGCCAGCTCGCGCCGACAGGGTGAGGAGACCCAGTACTTC
. | . | TRBJ2-5 | TRBV7-8 | CASSRSVGANQETQYF | TGTGCCAGCAGCCGATCCGTAGGGGCAAATCAAGAGACCCAGTACTTC
many | TRBD1 | TRBJ1-3 | TRBV15 | CATSRGRGIGNTIYF | TGTGCCACCAGCAGAGGCAGGGGGATCGGAAACACCATATATTTT
. | TRBD2 | TRBJ2-5 | TRBV20-1 | CTAAGLASETQYF | TGCACCGCTGCCGGACTAGCTTCGGAGACCCAGTACTTC
few | . | TRBJ2-2 | TRBV2 | CASRPSMTRTTTGELFF | TGTGCCAGCAGGCCCTCAATGACTAGAACGACCACCGGGGAGCTGTTTTTT
many | TRBD1 | TRBJ1-6 | TRBV13 | CASTADRENSPLHF | TGTGCCAGCACCGCGGACAGGGAGAATTCACCCCTCCACTTT
few | . | TRBJ2-5 | TRBV10-3 | CATTSSQETQYF | TGTGCCACGACCTCCTCACAAGAGACCCAGTACTTC
once | . | TRBJ2-4 | TRBV5-6 | CASSLEGHSLTGNIKYF | TGTGCCAGCAGCTTGGAGGGACACAGCCTAACGGGAAACATTAAGTACTTC
many | TRBD1 | TRBJ1-2 | TRBV19 | CASSIAGTGEGYTF | TGTGCCAGTAGTATTGCCGGGACAGGGGAGGGCTACACCTTC
many | . | TRBJ1-3 | TRBV12-3/TRBV12-4 | CASRPNGNTIYF | TGTGCCAGCCGGCCGAACGGAAACACCATATATTTT
many | TRBD1 | TRBJ2-5 | TRBV10-3 | CAISDSDRGGETQYF | TGTGCCATCAGTGATTCCGACAGGGGAGGTGAGACCCAGTACTTC
many | TRBD1 | TRBJ1-5 | TRBV12-3/TRBV12-4 | CASSFTGDSHF | TGTGCCAGCAGTTTTACCGGGGACAGCCATTTT
many | . | TRBJ2-5 | TRBV6-5 | CASSSRTSPETQYF | TGTGCCAGCAGTTCCCGGACGTCGCCGGAGACCCAGTACTTC
many | . | TRBJ1-1 | TRBV2 | CASSESGRANTEAFF | TGTGCCAGCAGTGAGTCTGGCAGGGCGAACACTGAAGCTTTCTTT
few | . | TRBJ2-7 | TRBV4-1 | CASSPAVAESSYEQYF | TGCGCCAGCAGCCCAGCCGTAGCGGAGTCCTCCTACGAGCAGTACTTC
few | . | TRBJ1-2 | TRBV4-1 | CASSQQTASTLYGYTF | TGCGCCAGCAGCCAGCAGACAGCCTCCACCCTCTATGGCTACACCTTC
many | . | TRBJ1-2 | TRBV12-3/TRBV12-4 | CASSYLAQSGYGYTF | TGTGCCAGCAGTTACTTGGCCCAGAGTGGCTATGGCTACACCTTC
many | . | TRBJ1-2 | TRBV7-8 | CASSLGGQSRGYTF | TGTGCCAGCAGCTTAGGTGGGCAGAGTAGGGGCTACACCTTC
. | . | TRBJ2-2 | TRBV15 | CATSTFYRANTGELFF | TGTGCCACCAGCACCTTCTATCGAGCGAACACCGGGGAGCTGTTTTTT
many | . | TRBJ1-1 | TRBV6-5 | CASSTARWNTEAFF | TGTGCCAGCAGTACGGCCCGGTGGAACACTGAAGCTTTCTTT
. | . | TRBJ2-1 | TRBV10-2 | CASSERGKYNEKFF | TGCGCCAGCAGTGAGCGGGGGAAATACAATGAGAAGTTCTTC
many | TRBD2 | TRBJ2-2 | TRBV6-5 | CASSYSGLAGSGELFF | TGTGCCAGCAGTTACTCCGGACTAGCGGGGTCCGGGGAGCTGTTTTTT
. | . | TRBJ1-3 | TRBV6-5 | CASSWDGNSGNTIYF | TGTGCCAGCAGTTGGGACGGGAACTCTGGAAACACCATATATTTT
few | . | TRBJ2-7 | TRBV19 | CASSIQGGRGYEQYF | TGTGCCAGTAGTATACAGGGAGGTCGGGGCTACGAGCAGTACTTC
few | . | TRBJ1-3 | TRBV18 | CASSPPGGVYSGNTIYF | TGTGCCAGCTCACCACCCGGGGGCGTTTACTCTGGAAACACCATATATTTT
many | . | TRBJ1-1 | TRBV11-3 | CASSLPARLSEAFF | TGTGCCAGCAGCTTACCCGCCCGTCTCAGTGAAGCTTTCTTT
many | TRBD1 | TRBJ1-2 | TRBV24-1 | CATSDPGQANYGYTF | TGTGCCACCAGTGATCCGGGACAGGCTAACTATGGCTACACCTTC
. | TRBD2 | TRBJ2-2 | TRBV9 | CASSVSGLAGGYAPGELFF | TGTGCCAGCAGCGTCTCAGGACTAGCGGGAGGTTACGCCCCCGGGGAGCTGTTTTTT
many | TRBD1 | TRBJ2-7 | TRBV24-1 | CATSVPGGGEQYF | TGTGCCACCAGTGTTCCAGGGGGCGGCGAGCAGTACTTC
. | TRBD2 | TRBJ2-3 | TRBV7-8 | CASSLGRLAGTPDTQYF | TGTGCCAGCAGCTTAGGGCGACTAGCGGGGACCCCAGATACGCAGTATTTT
many | . | TRBJ1-1 | TRBV2 | CASGRGLGNTEAFF | TGTGCCAGCGGGCGGGGCCTGGGGAACACTGAAGCTTTCTTT
few | . | TRBJ1-1 | TRBV9 | CASSPEVDEGVEAFF | TGTGCCAGCAGCCCCGAGGTCGATGAAGGGGTTGAAGCTTTCTTT
few | . | TRBJ2-2 | TRBV2 | CASSEDTGELFF | TGTGCCAGCAGTGAGGACACCGGGGAGCTGTTTTTT
. | TRBD2 | TRBJ2-5 | TRBV4-2 | CASSQDRAGGQETQYF | TGTGCCAGCAGCCAAGATAGAGCGGGGGGGCAAGAGACCCAGTACTTC
. | . | TRBJ1-5 | TRBV14 | CASSQDPGAVLSNQPQHF | TGTGCCAGCAGCCAAGACCCGGGGGCAGTCCTTAGCAATCAGCCCCAGCATTTT
many | . | TRBJ1-3 | TRBV6-1 | CASRALSSGNTIYF | TGTGCCAGCAGGGCTTTAAGCTCTGGAAACACCATATATTTT
many | TRBD1 | TRBJ1-1 | TRBV30 | CAWSEGALNTEAFF | TGTGCCTGGAGTGAGGGGGCTCTGAACACTGAAGCTTTCTTT
many | . | TRBJ1-1 | TRBV20-1 | CSALVDMNTEAFF | TGCAGTGCGTTGGTAGACATGAACACTGAAGCTTTCTTT
. | . | TRBJ2-5 | TRBV11-2 | CASSTGTLGETQYF | TGTGCCAGCAGCACAGGGACCCTTGGCGAGACCCAGTACTTC
few | . | TRBJ1-3 | TRBV20-1 | CSATDGTSGNTIYF | TGCAGTGCTACGGATGGGACTTCTGGAAACACCATATATTTT
. | . | TRBJ1-5 | TRBV12-3/TRBV12-4 | CASSFSAREQPQHF | TGTGCCAGCAGTTTTTCCGCTAGAGAACAGCCCCAGCATTTT
. | . | TRBJ1-5 | TRBV12-3/TRBV12-4 | CASSPSRRYNQPQHF | TGTGCCAGCAGCCCGTCACGGCGATACAATCAGCCCCAGCATTTT